Below, 19 T cell receptor beta chains from the same sample are listed, as sequenced in a study of cytotoxic CD8 clonotypes in ibrutinib-treated CLL listed by TCRdb under 2021. In the paper's terms, the time point label means: around 25 months on ibrutinib. The library was produced with the immunoSEQ multiplex PCR assay. TCRdb holds this immuneACCESS table with in-frame rearrangements only. Some clones are missing; in checked studies, unresolved V genes explain under half, and the rest has no known cause. Recorded for this sample are 100,000 to 150,000 clones; 80% to 90% of them occurred a single time. Roughly 2% of the sample is held by the ten biggest clonotypes. The input for sequencing was PBMCs, taken after 24 months of ibrutinib treatment. All receptors come from a human donor with chronic lymphocytic leukemia.

The chain is built from TRBV4-3 and TRBJ2-5; 9 bases are shared with TRBD2. Looked up from germline, CDR1 is LGHNA and CDR2 is YSLEER. V trimming: 1 base; J trimming: 5 bases; junction bases outside the gene matches: 8. The CDR3 spans 16 residues. The CDR3, as DNA: TGCGCCAGCAGCCAAGGGAAGACTAGCGGCGGGGAGACCCAGTACTTC. Its protein is CASSQGKTSGGETQYF.

The chain carries TRBV5-1 and TRBJ2-3; 7 bases line up with TRBD2. CDR1 and CDR2 from the germline V gene are SGHRS and YFSETQ. Trimming at V came to 4 bases and at J to 7 bases, leaving 12 bases not matched to a gene. The CDR3 extends over 15 amino acids. This CDR3 is CASSVAGVTQNTQYF. The CDR3 DNA follows: TGCGCCAGCAGCGTCGCGGGAGTAACCCAGAATACGCAGTATTTT.

This chain joins TRBV2 and TRBJ2-7; D uncertain. CDR1 and CDR2 (germline): SNHLY, FYNNEI. V was cut by 6 bases and J by 5 bases, with 8 bases left in between. The CDR3 is made up of 11 amino acids. Here the CDR3 DNA reads TGTGCCAGCAGAATAAGGGACGAGCAGTACTTC. Residues: CASRIRDEQYF.

V gene TRBV6-6 combines with J gene TRBJ1-4; D possibly corresponds to TRBD1 (5 bases). CDR3 size: 14 residues. From germline, CDR1 is MNHNY and CDR2 SVGAGI (reference sequence). V was pared by 3 bases and J by 7 bases, with 12 bases between. CDR3 sequence: CASSYFQGGEKLFF. For the CDR3, the DNA is TGTGCCAGCAGTTATTTCCAGGGAGGTGAAAAACTGTTTTTT.

The chain links TRBV7-9 to TRBJ2-3; the D gene is possibly TRBD1 (5 bases). From germline, CDR1 is SEHNR and CDR2 FQNEAQ (reference sequence). Trimming shortened V by 2 bases and J by 3 bases, and 12 bases separated the two germline ends. The CDR3 contains 15 residues. CDR3 in DNA: TGTGCCAGCAGCTTAACGGCAGGGTCTACAGATACGCAGTATTTT. This translates into CASSLTAGSTDTQYF.

The chain combines TRBV18 with TRBJ1-2, with D perhaps matching TRBD1 (6 bases). Trimming left V 4 bases short and J 2 bases short, with 14 bases between. The CDR3 extends over 15 amino acids. CDR1 is KGHSH and CDR2 is LQKENI in the germline V gene. The CDR3 protein is CASSRGQTGNYGYTF. DNA for the CDR3: TGTGCCAGCTCACGGGGCCAAACAGGGAACTATGGCTACACCTTC.

The chain links TRBV28 to TRBJ2-1; 8 nucleotides line up with TRBD1. With V trimmed by 9 bases and J by 7 bases, 8 bases remained unmatched. Germline V CDR1 and CDR2: MDHEN, SYDVKM. This CDR3 has 13 residues. The CDR3: CARRTGGWNEQFF. The CDR3 DNA reads as TGTGCCAGAAGAACAGGGGGGTGGAATGAGCAGTTCTTC.

The chain links TRBV2 to TRBJ2-5; D call uncertain. The germline V gene encodes CDR1 SNHLY and CDR2 FYNNEI. Trimming took off 3 bases at V and 7 bases at J, with 15 bases between the two ends. The CDR3 runs to 14 residues. The CDR3 nucleotides read TGTGCCAGCAGTGATGGGCACCTCCGTGGGACCCAGTACTTC. Amino acids: CASSDGHLRGTQYF.

This rearrangement joins TRBV5-6 to TRBJ1-5; 8 positions agree with TRBD1. Germline CDR1 and CDR2: SGHDT and YYEEEE. The CDR3 is made up of 16 amino acids. Trimming removed 3 bases from V and 2 bases from J; junction bases left unmatched: 7. The CDR3 coding sequence is TGTGCCAGCAGCTCAGACAGGGGACGGGGCAATCAGCCCCAGCATTTT. Its translation is CASSSDRGRGNQPQHF.

The chain uses TRBV9 and TRBJ1-3; 9 nucleotides align to TRBD1. This CDR3 has 16 residues. Per the germline V gene, CDR1 is SGDLS and CDR2 is YYNGEE. Trimming removed 3 bases from V and 4 bases from J; junction bases left unmatched: 8. DNA of the CDR3: TGTGCCAGCAGCGCCCAACAGGGGGCTTCAGGAAACACCATATATTTT. As protein: CASSAQQGASGNTIYF.

The rearrangement links TRBV11-1 to TRBJ2-7; TRBD2 is a possible D gene (5 bases). V was pared by 1 base and J by 0 bases, with 7 bases between. The germline CDR1 and CDR2 sequences are SGHAT and FQDESV (reference sequence). The CDR3 extends over 14 amino acids. CDR3 nucleotides: TGTGCCAGCAGCTTAGGAGGGAGCTCCTACGAGCAGTACTTC. Amino acid sequence: CASSLGGSSYEQYF.

This clone was seen a single time. V usage is TRBV7-9 and J usage is TRBJ2-7; a possible D gene is TRBD1 (6 bases). V was pared by 3 bases and J by 4 bases, with 13 bases between. Germline CDR1 and CDR2: SEHNR and FQNEAQ (reference sequence). The CDR3 sequence is 14 residues long. Written as DNA, the CDR3 is TGTGCCAGCAGCTTTCAGGGGCGAACGTACGAGCAGTACTTC. Protein product: CASSFQGRTYEQYF.

The gene calls are TRBV4-1 and TRBJ2-2, with 9 bases identical to TRBD2. J gave up 2 bases and V 1 base, and 8 bases lay outside the gene matches. Per germline, CDR1 MGHRA and CDR2 YSYEKL. This CDR3 has 18 amino acids. CDR3 bases: TGCGCCAGCAGCCAAGTTTTCGGGACTAGCCTAAACACCGGGGAGCTGTTTTTT. This sequence encodes CASSQVFGTSLNTGELFF.

The V gene is TRBV2, the J gene TRBJ1-2; 9 nucleotides match TRBD1. Germline assignment: CDR1 SNHLY and CDR2 FYNNEI. V gave up 6 bases and J gave up 4 bases; unmatched junction bases: 9. The CDR3 length is 15 residues. In DNA form, the CDR3 reads TGTGCCAGCAGGCCGGACAGGGGCGAATTCTATGGCTACACCTTC. This translates into CASRPDRGEFYGYTF.

The chain combines TRBV7-2 with TRBJ1-2, with D tentatively TRBD1 (5 bases). Trimming pared 1 base from V and 6 bases from J, leaving 9 bases between. The CDR3 is 13 residues long. Looked up from germline, CDR1 is SGHTA and CDR2 is FQGNSA. CDR3 protein: CASSLGGSHGYTF. The CDR3, as DNA: TGTGCCAGCAGCTTAGGGGGCTCCCATGGCTACACCTTC.

The gene calls are TRBV7-9 and TRBJ1-4; D not certain. Germline V CDR1 and CDR2: SEHNR, FQNEAQ (reference sequence). V was trimmed by 8 bases and J by 4 bases, leaving 5 bases between them. The CDR3 extends over 11 amino acids. For the CDR3, the DNA is TGTGCCAGCGGGATTAATGAAAAACTGTTTTTT. It translates to CASGINEKLFF.

In its sample, this clone was seen once. The chain joins TRBV4-1 to TRBJ1-5, with no clear D. Between the trimmed V and J ends, which lost 0 bases and 0 bases, there was a span of 9 bases. This CDR3 has 16 amino acids. Germline CDR1 reads MGHRA; CDR2 reads YSYEKL. This CDR3 is CASSQEGRNSNQPQHF. The CDR3 nucleotides are TGCGCCAGCAGCCAAGAGGGCAGGAATAGCAATCAGCCCCAGCATTTT.

The chain couples TRBV10-3 to TRBJ1-4, with D possibly being TRBD1 (5 bases). Per the germline V gene, CDR1 is ENHRY and CDR2 is SYGVKD. V lost 8 bases, J lost 8 bases, and 15 bases lay in between. The CDR3 runs to 13 residues. The CDR3 region has the DNA TGTGCCATCTCGGCAGGGAGAGAAGAAAAACTGTTTTTT. Amino acids: CAISAGREEKLFF.

The V call is TRBV19, the J call TRBJ2-3; TRBD1 is a possible D gene (5 bases). CDR1 is LNHDA, CDR2 SQIVND, per germline (reference sequence). Trimming took off 4 bases at V and 6 bases at J, with 14 bases between the two ends. CDR3 length: 14 amino acids. This CDR3 is CASSTARVFDTQYF. CDR3 DNA sequence: TGTGCCAGTAGTACAGCCAGGGTTTTCGATACGCAGTATTTT.